A selection of T cell receptor beta chains follows, all from one sample in a study of T cell changes during pregnancy in multiple sclerosis. Repertoires were generated with immunoSEQ multiplex PCR, while TCRdb's copy carries only in-frame clones and drops some. The sample shows some 71,000 clones, approximately 90% of them seen only once. Material: peripheral blood, obtained in the third trimester of pregnancy. The receptors were sampled from a female donor with multiple sclerosis, enrolled in a pregnancy study. CDR3s include the opening cysteine and the closing phenylalanine or tryptophan. D genes are given only for firm matches. Only part of the rows carry a size: once, few, many, or a class if the clone is expanded.

size	V	D	J	DNA	CDR3
few	TRBV2	TRBD2	TRBJ2-1	TGTGCCAGCAGTGACCTCAGACTAGCGGAACACAATGAGCAGTTCTTC	CASSDLRLAEHNEQFF
.	TRBV18	.	TRBJ1-6	TGTGCCAGCTCAGGACAGTTTGATTCACCCCTCCACTTT	CASSGQFDSPLHF
.	TRBV28	TRBD2	TRBJ2-1	TGTGCCAGCAGGGTAGCGGGGTCGGGAGATGAGCAGTTCTTC	CASRVAGSGDEQFF
.	TRBV2	TRBD1	TRBJ1-2	TGTGCCAGCAACAGAGACAGGGAAGGCTACACCTTC	CASNRDREGYTF
.	TRBV28	.	TRBJ2-6	TGTGCCAGCGCAACTTTGTTAGTTTCTGGGGCCAACGTCCTGACTTTC	CASATLLVSGANVLTF
.	TRBV2	.	TRBJ1-5	TGTGCCAGCAGTGAGGGGCCCAGGCCCCAGCATTTT	CASSEGPRPQHF
once	TRBV4-1	.	TRBJ1-1	TGCGCCAGCAGCCAAGACAGCGGAAAAGAGTCGGTACTCTTCTACACTGAAGCTTTCTTT	CASSQDSGKESVLFYTEAFF
once	TRBV5-1	TRBD1	TRBJ1-4	TGCGCCAGCAGCTCCGGGACAGTGTTTTCTGAAAAACTGTTTTTT	CASSSGTVFSEKLFF
.	TRBV7-9	.	TRBJ2-3	TGTGCCACATCACAGGCGAGTTCGGAGTATTTT	CATSQASSEYF
.	TRBV19	.	TRBJ2-7	TGTGCCAGTAGTATAGACGGGGGGCGAAGCTCCTACGAGCAGTACTTC	CASSIDGGRSSYEQYF
.	TRBV18	.	TRBJ1-6	TGTGCCAGCTCACAGGCGGGTTGGGATTCACCCCTCCACTTT	CASSQAGWDSPLHF
once	TRBV2	.	TRBJ2-2	TGTGCCAGCAGACCCCTTTCCTGGGGGGAGGCCGGGGAGCTGTTTTTT	CASRPLSWGEAGELFF
.	TRBV30	TRBD1	TRBJ1-5	TGTGCCTGGAGTGGTCAGGGGGATCAGCCCCAGCATTTT	CAWSGQGDQPQHF
.	TRBV11-2	.	TRBJ2-3	TGTGCCAGCAGCTTAGGCGGTGGTACGCAGTATTTT	CASSLGGGTQYF
.	TRBV6-4	TRBD1	TRBJ1-6	TGTGCCAGCGGACAGGGGAGGAATTCACCCCTCCACTTT	CASGQGRNSPLHF
.	TRBV9	.	TRBJ2-5	TGTGCCAGCAGCGTATTTCACACCTACCAAGAGACCCAGTACTTC	CASSVFHTYQETQYF
once	TRBV7-9	.	TRBJ2-3	TGTGCCAGCAGCTTAGGGCGGATTGTCACAGATACGCAGTATTTT	CASSLGRIVTDTQYF
.	TRBV9	.	TRBJ2-3	TGTGCCAGCAGCGTAGAGGGGATCACAGATACGCAGTATTTT	CASSVEGITDTQYF
.	TRBV7-3	.	TRBJ1-1	TGTGCCAGCAGCTCGGGAGGCACTGAAGCTTTCTTT	CASSSGGTEAFF
.	TRBV7-2	TRBD1	TRBJ1-2	TGTGCCAGCAGCCCACAGGGGCCAGTTAACTATGGCTACACCTTC	CASSPQGPVNYGYTF
.	TRBV6-1	.	TRBJ1-1	TGTGCCAGCACGGTCGGGGGGTTTTACACTGAAGCTTTCTTT	CASTVGGFYTEAFF
.	TRBV6-5	.	TRBJ1-1	TGTGCCAGCAGTTACTCGATATGGCTGGACACTGAAGCTTTCTTT	CASSYSIWLDTEAFF
.	TRBV7-9	.	TRBJ2-3	TGTGCCAGCGCCGGAGATACGCAGTATTTT	CASAGDTQYF
.	TRBV6-5	.	TRBJ2-2	TGTGCCAGCAGTTATAGAGAGAAACCGAACACCGGGGAGCTGTTTTTT	CASSYREKPNTGELFF
.	TRBV5-1	TRBD2	TRBJ2-1	TGCGCCAGCACTAGCGGGGGAAACTACAATGAGCAGTTCTTC	CASTSGGNYNEQFF